This is a list of T cell receptor beta chains from one sample in a study of regulatory T cells in long-lasting Graves disease. TCRdb used MiXCR to reprocess the multiplex PCR reads, holding one entry per CDR3 protein. The sample lists hundreds of thousands of distinct CDR3 sequences; 15% to 20% were seen once. This sample was shared with a second study, whose subject was T cells in Graves' hyperthyroidism and ophthalmopathy.

Sequencing was performed on peripheral blood mononuclear cells (PBMCs), taken at new diagnosis, from a patient treated with antithyroid drugs. The receptors here all came from a man aged 18 to 29 with Graves disease. Both conserved end residues are part of each CDR3. The D gene is left open where the match is weak. Clone size is stated in some rows and not others, as once, few, many or a class when expanded.

d_gene: NA; v_gene: TRBV9; len: 15; abundance: NA; j_gene: TRBJ2-5; CDR3nt: TGTGCCAGCAGCCCAAAAGGAGGGCGCGCAGAGACCCAGTACTTC; CDR3aa: CASSPKGGRAETQYF
d_gene: TRBD2; v_gene: TRBV19; len: 16; abundance: NA; j_gene: TRBJ2-1; CDR3nt: TGTGCCAGTAGTATCTCACTAGCGGCCTCCTACAATGAGCAGTTCTTC; CDR3aa: CASSISLAASYNEQFF
d_gene: NA; v_gene: TRBV27; len: 14; abundance: NA; j_gene: TRBJ1-1; CDR3nt: TGTGCCAGCGCCAAAGGGGGAGGAAACACTGAAGCTTTCTTT; CDR3aa: CASAKGGGNTEAFF
d_gene: NA; v_gene: TRBV5-1; len: 13; abundance: many; j_gene: TRBJ1-1; CDR3nt: TGCGCCAGCAACGATGGCGGGAACACTGAAGCTTTCTTT; CDR3aa: CASNDGGNTEAFF
d_gene: TRBD2; v_gene: TRBV11-2; len: 15; abundance: few; j_gene: TRBJ2-7; CDR3nt: TGTGCCAGCAGCGCCCCCCGGGAGGGCATATACGAGCGGTACTTC; CDR3aa: CASSAPREGIYERYF
d_gene: NA; v_gene: TRBV10-3; len: 13; abundance: few; j_gene: TRBJ2-3; CDR3nt: TGTGCCATCAGTGAGTCGGGCACAGATACGCAGTATTTT; CDR3aa: CAISESGTDTQYF
d_gene: TRBD1; v_gene: TRBV12-3/TRBV12-4; len: 15; abundance: many; j_gene: TRBJ1-5; CDR3nt: TGTGCCAGCAGTTTTGAGGGGGCGAGCAATCAGCCCCAGCATTTT; CDR3aa: CASSFEGASNQPQHF
d_gene: TRBD2; v_gene: TRBV5-1; len: 17; abundance: NA; j_gene: TRBJ2-1; CDR3nt: TGCGCCAGCAGCTTGGCGGCTAGCGGGAGGAATCCCCGTGAGCAGTTCTTC; CDR3aa: CASSLAASGRNPREQFF
d_gene: TRBD2; v_gene: TRBV9; len: 15; abundance: few; j_gene: TRBJ2-5; CDR3nt: TGTGCCAGCAGCGTAGGCGATAGCGGGGGAGAGACCCAGTACTTC; CDR3aa: CASSVGDSGGETQYF
d_gene: NA; v_gene: TRBV29-1; len: 13; abundance: NA; j_gene: TRBJ1-4; CDR3nt: TGCAGCGTTATACCCAGGGATACTGAAAAACTGTTTTTT; CDR3aa: CSVIPRDTEKLFF
d_gene: TRBD1; v_gene: TRBV9; len: 16; abundance: few; j_gene: TRBJ1-1; CDR3nt: TGTGCCAGCAGCGCCGGACAGGGGGTTTTGGTTACTGAAGCTTTCTTT; CDR3aa: CASSAGQGVLVTEAFF
d_gene: NA; v_gene: TRBV9; len: 14; abundance: NA; j_gene: TRBJ1-2; CDR3nt: TGTGCCAGCAGCGTGGACCTCTTGGGAGAGGGCTACACCTTC; CDR3aa: CASSVDLLGEGYTF
d_gene: NA; v_gene: TRBV4-1; len: 16; abundance: few; j_gene: TRBJ1-2; CDR3nt: TGCGCCAGCAGCCGAGGGTGGGGAGTTGAGGAGTATGGCTACACCTTC; CDR3aa: CASSRGWGVEEYGYTF
d_gene: NA; v_gene: TRBV27; len: 14; abundance: many; j_gene: TRBJ1-2; CDR3nt: TGTGCCAGCAGTTTTCTCGGGACAAACTATGGCTACACCTTC; CDR3aa: CASSFLGTNYGYTF
d_gene: NA; v_gene: TRBV6-1; len: 14; abundance: NA; j_gene: TRBJ1-2; CDR3nt: TGTGCCAGCAGAGAAAGACAGACTAACTATGGCTACACCTTC; CDR3aa: CASRERQTNYGYTF
d_gene: NA; v_gene: TRBV20-1; len: 14; abundance: many; j_gene: TRBJ1-1; CDR3nt: TGCAGTGCTAGACGCCCCCCAGGGGCCGATGAAGCTTTCTTT; CDR3aa: CSARRPPGADEAFF
d_gene: TRBD2; v_gene: TRBV3-1; len: 13; abundance: few; j_gene: TRBJ2-7; CDR3nt: TGTGCCAGCAGCCAAGGTGAAGCGGGATCCATTTACTTC; CDR3aa: CASSQGEAGSIYF
d_gene: NA; v_gene: TRBV18; len: 13; abundance: many; j_gene: TRBJ1-1; CDR3nt: TGTGCCAGCTCACCAGCAGGGAGCACTGAAGCTTTCTTT; CDR3aa: CASSPAGSTEAFF
d_gene: NA; v_gene: TRBV12-3/TRBV12-4; len: 13; abundance: NA; j_gene: TRBJ1-1; CDR3nt: TGTGCCAGCAGTTTAGTGCTGGGGACTGAAGCTTTCTTT; CDR3aa: CASSLVLGTEAFF
d_gene: TRBD2; v_gene: TRBV11-1; len: 16; abundance: many; j_gene: TRBJ2-2; CDR3nt: TGTGCCAGCAGGTTACTAGCGGGAGGTCCAACCGGGGAGCTGTTTTTT; CDR3aa: CASRLLAGGPTGELFF
d_gene: NA; v_gene: TRBV30; len: 14; abundance: many; j_gene: TRBJ1-2; CDR3nt: TGTGCCTGGAGTGTTTGGAGGGCTAACTATGGCTACACCTTC; CDR3aa: CAWSVWRANYGYTF
d_gene: TRBD2; v_gene: TRBV11-2; len: 16; abundance: NA; j_gene: TRBJ2-1; CDR3nt: TGTGCCAGCAGCTCCACCTCTAGCGGGAGAGGGAATGAGCAGTTCTTC; CDR3aa: CASSSTSSGRGNEQFF
d_gene: NA; v_gene: TRBV5-1; len: 16; abundance: few; j_gene: TRBJ2-7; CDR3nt: TGCGCCAGCAGCTCAAACGGACAGTCCTTCGGCTACGAGCAGTACTTC; CDR3aa: CASSSNGQSFGYEQYF
d_gene: TRBD2; v_gene: TRBV2; len: 14; abundance: many; j_gene: TRBJ2-7; CDR3nt: TGTGCCAGCAGGGCGGGGGGAGCCTCCTACGAGCAGTACTTC; CDR3aa: CASRAGGASYEQYF
d_gene: TRBD1; v_gene: TRBV27; len: 20; abundance: many; j_gene: TRBJ2-2; CDR3nt: TGTGCCAGCAGTTTATCATCGCTCGGGACAGGGGGATGGGGCACCGGGGAGCTGTTTTTT; CDR3aa: CASSLSSLGTGGWGTGELFF
d_gene: TRBD1; v_gene: TRBV5-1; len: 15; abundance: few; j_gene: TRBJ1-1; CDR3nt: TGCGCCAGCAGCTGGGGACAGGGTGTCAACACTGAAGCTTTCTTT; CDR3aa: CASSWGQGVNTEAFF
d_gene: NA; v_gene: TRBV7-9; len: 13; abundance: many; j_gene: TRBJ2-7; CDR3nt: TGTGCCAGCCAATACGGAAACAGCTACGAGCAGTACTTC; CDR3aa: CASQYGNSYEQYF
d_gene: NA; v_gene: TRBV5-1; len: 15; abundance: many; j_gene: TRBJ2-1; CDR3nt: TGCGCCAGCAGCCCGCGGGGCGGGGATTACAATGAGCAGTTCTTC; CDR3aa: CASSPRGGDYNEQFF
d_gene: TRBD2; v_gene: TRBV28; len: 16; abundance: few; j_gene: TRBJ2-1; CDR3nt: TGTGCCAGCAGTTCGACTAGCGGTCCAACCTACAATGAGCAGTTCTTC; CDR3aa: CASSSTSGPTYNEQFF
d_gene: TRBD2; v_gene: TRBV7-9; len: 15; abundance: many; j_gene: TRBJ2-1; CDR3nt: TGTGCCAGCAGCCCGGCGGGGGGCCGCTACAATGAGCAGTTCTTC; CDR3aa: CASSPAGGRYNEQFF
d_gene: TRBD2; v_gene: TRBV11-3; len: 15; abundance: NA; j_gene: TRBJ2-3; CDR3nt: TGTGCCAGCAGCCATAGCGAGCGGGAGGCAGATACGCAGTATTTT; CDR3aa: CASSHSEREADTQYF
d_gene: NA; v_gene: TRBV27; len: 14; abundance: NA; j_gene: TRBJ1-5; CDR3nt: TGTGCCAGCAGTTATGTAGGGGCCAATCAGCCCCAGCATTTT; CDR3aa: CASSYVGANQPQHF
d_gene: NA; v_gene: TRBV19; len: 16; abundance: NA; j_gene: TRBJ2-5; CDR3nt: TGTGCCAGTAGTATCTACCGTCTAGGGAGGCGAGAGACCCAGTACTTC; CDR3aa: CASSIYRLGRRETQYF
d_gene: NA; v_gene: TRBV19; len: 14; abundance: few; j_gene: TRBJ2-1; CDR3nt: TGTGCCAGTAGTATGGCCCCAGGAGGCAATGAGCAGTTCTTC; CDR3aa: CASSMAPGGNEQFF
d_gene: NA; v_gene: TRBV9; len: 14; abundance: NA; j_gene: TRBJ1-1; CDR3nt: TGTGCCAGCAGCCCGGGGGGGCCGCAAACTGAAGCTTTCTTT; CDR3aa: CASSPGGPQTEAFF